The sequence of this TCR beta chain was determined in a study of response to subunit inactivated influenza vaccine. CDR1 is SGHTA and CDR2 is FQGNSA in the germline V gene. This CDR3 has 16 amino acids. Trimming shortened V by 5 bases and J by 5 bases, and 19 bases separated the two germline ends. TCRdb re-derived calls from the RT-PCR reads in MiXCR, one entry per CDR3 protein. This table holds some 550,000 distinct CDR3 sequences, around 21% found once. The data also belong to a second study, concerning T cells expressing NK-cell markers. That source adds: The authors generated TCR beta cDNA through 5'RACE template switching with UMIs.

The V call is TRBV7-2, the J call TRBJ2-1, with D perhaps TRBD1 (6 bases). Sequencing used CD4+ T cells sorted from PBMCs, obtained approximately 13 days after vaccination. This TCR came from a man aged 50-60 years who received an inactivated influenza vaccine. The CDR3 protein is CASSPWGQGRDNEQFF. As DNA, the CDR3 is TGTGCCAGCAGCCCCTGGGGGCAGGGGAGAGACAATGAGCAGTTCTTC. The whole variable domain, filled in from reference TRBV7-2 and TRBJ2-1, reads GAGVSQSPSNKVTEKGKDVELRCDPISGHTALYWYRQSLGQGLEFLIYFQGNSAPDKSGLPSDRFSAERTGGSVSTLTIQRTQQEDSAVYLCASSPWGQGRDNEQFFGPGTRLTVL.